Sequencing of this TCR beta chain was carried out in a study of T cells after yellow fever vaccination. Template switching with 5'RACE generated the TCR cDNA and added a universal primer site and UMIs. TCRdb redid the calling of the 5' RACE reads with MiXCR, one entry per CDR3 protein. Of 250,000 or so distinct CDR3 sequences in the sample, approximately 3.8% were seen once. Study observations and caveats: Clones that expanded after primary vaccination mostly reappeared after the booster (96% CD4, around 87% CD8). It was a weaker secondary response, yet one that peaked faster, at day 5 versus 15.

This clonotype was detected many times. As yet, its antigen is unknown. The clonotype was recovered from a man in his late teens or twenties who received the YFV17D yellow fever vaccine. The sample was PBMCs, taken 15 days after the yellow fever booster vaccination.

The CDR3: CASSQDRGKRTTDTQYF. CDR3 coding DNA: TGTGCCAGCAGCCAAGATAGGGGGAAGAGGACCACAGATACGCAGTATTTT. The genes are TRBV4-2 and TRBJ2-3; perhaps TRBD1 as D (6 bases). Trimming cost V 0 bases and J 2 bases, with 15 bases left between them. CDR1 LGHNA and CDR2 YNFKEQ come from the germline V gene. The length of the CDR3 is 17 residues.